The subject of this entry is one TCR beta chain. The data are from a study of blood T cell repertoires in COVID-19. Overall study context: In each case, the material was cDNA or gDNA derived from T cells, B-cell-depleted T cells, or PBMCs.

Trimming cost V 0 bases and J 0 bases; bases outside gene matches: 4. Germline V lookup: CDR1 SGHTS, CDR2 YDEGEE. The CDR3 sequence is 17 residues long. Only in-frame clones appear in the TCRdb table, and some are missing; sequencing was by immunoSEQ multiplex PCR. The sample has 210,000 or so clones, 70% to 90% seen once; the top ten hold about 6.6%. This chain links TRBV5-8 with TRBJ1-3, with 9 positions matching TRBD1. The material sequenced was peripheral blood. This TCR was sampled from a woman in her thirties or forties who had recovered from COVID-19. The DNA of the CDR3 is TGTGCCAGCAGCTTGGGAACAGGGGGCCTCTCTGGAAACACCATATATTTT. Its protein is CASSLGTGGLSGNTIYF.